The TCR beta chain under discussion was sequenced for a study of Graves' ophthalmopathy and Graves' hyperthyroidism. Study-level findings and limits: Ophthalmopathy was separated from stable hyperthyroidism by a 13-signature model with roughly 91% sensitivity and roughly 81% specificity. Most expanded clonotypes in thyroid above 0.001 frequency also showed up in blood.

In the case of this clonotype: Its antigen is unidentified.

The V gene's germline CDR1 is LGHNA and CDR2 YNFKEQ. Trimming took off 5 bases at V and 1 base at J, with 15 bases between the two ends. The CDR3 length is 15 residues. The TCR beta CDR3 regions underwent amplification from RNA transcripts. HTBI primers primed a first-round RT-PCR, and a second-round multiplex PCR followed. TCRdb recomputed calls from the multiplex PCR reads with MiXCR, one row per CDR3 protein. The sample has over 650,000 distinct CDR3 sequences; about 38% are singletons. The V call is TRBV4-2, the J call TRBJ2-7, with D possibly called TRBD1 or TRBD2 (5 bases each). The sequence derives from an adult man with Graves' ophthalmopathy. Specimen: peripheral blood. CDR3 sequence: CASSDRGGNSYEQYF. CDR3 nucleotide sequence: TGTGCCAGCAGCGACCGGGGCGGTAATTCCTACGAGCAGTACTTC.